The 10 T cell receptor beta chains below all came from one sample that was sequenced in a study of regulatory T cells in long-lasting Graves disease. Specified time point: newly diagnosed GD, antithyroid drugs for less than 3 months. There was RNA extracted from PBMCs, and the TCR library was made from it. Sequencing libraries for TCR beta were prepared with iRepertoire HTBI primers and Arm-PCR of CDR3 regions. Each CDR3 protein gets one entry after TCRdb re-called the multiplex PCR reads with MiXCR. The repertoire holds under 400,000 distinct CDR3 sequences, with over 15% as singletons. This sample was also put to use in a study of T cells in Graves' hyperthyroidism and ophthalmopathy.

The source was peripheral blood mononuclear cells (PBMCs), collected at new diagnosis, from a patient treated with antithyroid drugs. All receptors come from a man aged 40-49 years with Graves disease.

This clonotype was recorded many times. Germline and junction disagree at one end, which may indicate a read error. This chain connects TRBV5-1 to TRBJ2-3, with D possibly TRBD1 on 6 matching bases. The CDR3 runs to 15 residues. Germline CDR1 and CDR2: SGHRS and YFSETQ. The CDR3 bases are TGTGCCAGCAGCTTGACAGGCTCAAGCACAGATACGCAGTATTTT. It is translated as CASSLTGSSTDTQYF.

There are a few counts of this clonotype. V is TRBV20-1 and J is TRBJ2-3; D might be TRBD1 (5 bases). Germline values: CDR1 DFQATT, CDR2 SNEGSKA (reference sequence). CDR3 length: 14 amino acids. Trimming cost V 3 bases and J 2 bases, with 12 bases left between them. CDR3 residues: CSASRRGYTDTQYF. The CDR3 DNA reads TGCAGTGCTAGCCGAAGGGGATACACAGATACGCAGTATTTT.

This clonotype was observed many times. This chain joins TRBV4-2 and TRBJ2-5; tentatively, D is TRBD1 (5 bases). This CDR3 has 15 residues. V was clipped by 2 bases and J by 2 bases, with 12 bases between them. The V gene's germline CDR1 is LGHNA and CDR2 YNFKEQ. The CDR3 region has the DNA TGTGCCAGCAGCCAATCTCAGGGCACGCAAGAGACCCAGTACTTC. Its translation: CASSQSQGTQETQYF.

This clonotype was observed many times. The chain links TRBV28 to TRBJ2-2; 9 bases align to TRBD2. With 1 base clipped from V and 4 bases from J, the junction kept 1 base outside the gene matches. The CDR3 length is 15 residues. The germline CDR1 and CDR2 sequences are MDHEN and SYDVKM. The CDR3 DNA sequence: TGTGCCAGCAGTTTATTTAGCGGGGGCACCGGGGAGCTGTTTTTT. It specifies CASSLFSGGTGELFF.

The chain uses TRBV11-2 and TRBJ2-7; a possible D gene is TRBD2 (6 bases). Trimming removed 5 bases from V and 3 bases from J, with 14 bases in between. The CDR3 sequence is 14 residues long. Germline values: CDR1 SGHAT, CDR2 FQNNGV. The CDR3 region is CASSTPGLIYEQYF. CDR3 DNA sequence: TGTGCCAGCAGCACTCCGGGACTGATCTACGAGCAGTACTTC.

A word on this clonotype: This may come from a read error, since a much larger clone is one base off. It is likely a read error, because the conserved phenylalanine at the end of the CDR3 is missing. This rearrangement joins TRBV6-9 to TRBJ2-1; perhaps D is TRBD1 or TRBD2 (7 bases each). The assigned J gene may be wrong: the sequence end matches TRBJ2-5 better. The CDR3 runs 15 residues. Looked up from germline, CDR1 is MNHGY and CDR2 is SVAAGI. CDR3 DNA sequence: TGTGCCAGCAGTTACAGGGGGGGAGATCAAGAGACCCAGTACTCC. Its protein product is CASSYRGGDQETQYS.

This clonotype was found many times. This rearrangement joins TRBV12-3 or TRBV12-4 to TRBJ2-5; D call uncertain. With 4 bases removed from V and 3 bases from J, the gap between germline ends came to 9 bases. The CDR3 loop spans 13 amino acids. For the CDR3, the DNA is TGTGCCAGCAGTTCCGTGCCAAAAGAGACCCAGTACTTC. It is translated as CASSSVPKETQYF.

This clonotype was seen only a few times. Given a far larger clone just one base away, this is likely a sequencing read error. The chain is built from TRBV28 and TRBJ2-7; TRBD1 might be the D (6 bases). The CDR3 has 15 amino acids. V was cut by 5 bases and J by 7 bases, with 21 bases left in between. Germline loops: CDR1 MDHEN, CDR2 SYDVKM. This CDR3 is CASSPRDKFYNEQYF. The DNA for the CDR3 is TGTGCCAGCAGTCCACGGGACAAGTTCTACAATGAGCAGTACTTC.

This clonotype has only a few counts. The gene calls are TRBV9 and TRBJ2-5; TRBD2 matches 11 bases. CDR1 is SGDLS, CDR2 YYNGEE, per germline. CDR3 length: 17 residues. V shed 0 bases, J shed 3 bases, and the junction held 7 bases outside the gene matches. The CDR3 region has the DNA TGTGCCAGCAGCGTAGCTCCACTAGCGGGGGTGGAAGAGACCCAGTACTTC. Its protein is CASSVAPLAGVEETQYF. Full variable domain (outside the CDR3, taken from reference TRBV9 and TRBJ2-5): DSGVTQTPKHLITATGQRVTLRCSPRSGDLSVYWYQQSLDQGLQFLIQYYNGEERAKGNILERFSAQQFPDLHSELNLSSLELGDSALYFCASSVAPLAGVEETQYFGPGTRLLVL.

The chain has TRBV20-1 and TRBJ2-5; TRBD1 aligns across 8 bases. The CDR3 is 14 residues long. Trimming cost V 0 bases and J 3 bases; bases outside gene matches: 3. Germline loops: CDR1 DFQATT, CDR2 SNEGSKA (reference sequence). The CDR3 DNA sequence: TGCAGTGCTAGAGATTGGGACAGGAAAGAGACCCAGTACTTC. Translating gives CSARDWDRKETQYF.